This TCR beta chain was captured by sequencing in a study of blood T cell repertoires in COVID-19. About the study: Both acute and convalescent COVID-19 samples were obtained from the United States, Italy and Spain. The analysed material was cDNA or gDNA that came from T cells, B-cell-depleted T cells, or PBMCs.

Profiling relied on immunoSEQ multiplex PCR, and the TCRdb table lists in-frame clones only, not all of them. The sample has about 290,000 clones, under 90% seen once. Looked up from germline, CDR1 is SGHTS and CDR2 is YDEGEE. Trimming took off 0 bases at V and 4 bases at J, with 10 bases between the two ends. This CDR3 is built from 14 residues. Self-reported history from a screening survey and questionnaire set each donor's cohort. What the recovered Cohort 3 donors had was two negative PCRs, clearance, or symptom resolution. V usage is TRBV5-8 and J usage is TRBJ1-2; D is unresolved. This sequence was found in a middle-aged woman who had recovered from COVID-19. Sequencing input: PBMCs or T cells enriched from blood (not recorded which). The CDR3: CASSLGASLYGYTF. CDR3 sequence (DNA): TGTGCCAGCAGCTTGGGAGCTTCGCTCTATGGCTACACCTTC.